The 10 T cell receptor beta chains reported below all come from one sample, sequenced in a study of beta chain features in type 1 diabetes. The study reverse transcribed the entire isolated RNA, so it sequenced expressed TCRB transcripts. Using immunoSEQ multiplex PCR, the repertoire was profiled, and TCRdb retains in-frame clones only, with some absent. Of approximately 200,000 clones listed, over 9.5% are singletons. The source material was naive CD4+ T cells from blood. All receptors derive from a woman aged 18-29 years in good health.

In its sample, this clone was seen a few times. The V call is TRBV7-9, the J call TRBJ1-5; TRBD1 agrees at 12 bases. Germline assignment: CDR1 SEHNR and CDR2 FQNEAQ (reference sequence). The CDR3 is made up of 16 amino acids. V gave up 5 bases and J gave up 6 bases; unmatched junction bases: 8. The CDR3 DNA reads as TGTGCCAGCAGCCCGGCACGGGACAGGGGGCCTCAGCCCCAGCATTTT. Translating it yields CASSPARDRGPQPQHF. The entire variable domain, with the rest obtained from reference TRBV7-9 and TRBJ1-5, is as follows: DTGVSQNPRHKITKRGQNVTFRCDPISEHNRLYWYRQTLGQGPEFLTYFQNEAQLEKSRLLSDRFSAERPKGSFSTLEIQRTEQGDSAMYLCASSPARDRGPQPQHFGDGTRLSIL.

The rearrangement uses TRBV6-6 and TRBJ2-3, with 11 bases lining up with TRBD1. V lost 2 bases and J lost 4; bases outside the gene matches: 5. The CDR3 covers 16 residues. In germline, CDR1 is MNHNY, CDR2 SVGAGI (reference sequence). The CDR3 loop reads CASSYRGQGVSDTQYF. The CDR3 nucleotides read TGTGCCAGCAGTTACCGGGGACAGGGGGTGTCAGATACGCAGTATTTT.

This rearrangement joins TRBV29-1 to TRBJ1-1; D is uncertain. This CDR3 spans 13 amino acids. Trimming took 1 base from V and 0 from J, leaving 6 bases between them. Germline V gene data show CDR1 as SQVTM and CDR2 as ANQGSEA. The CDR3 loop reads CSVEVALNTEAFF. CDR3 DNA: TGCAGCGTTGAAGTGGCCTTGAACACTGAAGCTTTCTTT.

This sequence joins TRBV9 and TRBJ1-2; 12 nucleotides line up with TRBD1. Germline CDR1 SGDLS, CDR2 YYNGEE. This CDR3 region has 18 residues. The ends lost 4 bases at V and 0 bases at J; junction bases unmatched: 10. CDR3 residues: CASSRTGTGGSPNYGYTF. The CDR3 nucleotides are TGTGCCAGCAGCCGGACTGGGACAGGGGGCTCTCCTAACTATGGCTACACCTTC.

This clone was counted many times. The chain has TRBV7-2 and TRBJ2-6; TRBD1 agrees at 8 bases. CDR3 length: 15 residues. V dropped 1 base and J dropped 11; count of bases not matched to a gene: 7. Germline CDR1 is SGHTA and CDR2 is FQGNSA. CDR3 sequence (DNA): TGTGCCAGCAGCTTAGGGGCCGGGACAGGTGACGTCCTGACTTTC. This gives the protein CASSLGAGTGDVLTF.

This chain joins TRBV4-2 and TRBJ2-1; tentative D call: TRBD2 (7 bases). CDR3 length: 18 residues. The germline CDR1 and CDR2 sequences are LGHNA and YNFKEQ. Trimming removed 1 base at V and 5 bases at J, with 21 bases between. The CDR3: CASSQGNSGDYSDNEQFF. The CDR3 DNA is TGTGCCAGCAGCCAAGGGAACTCAGGGGACTACAGTGACAATGAGCAGTTCTTC.

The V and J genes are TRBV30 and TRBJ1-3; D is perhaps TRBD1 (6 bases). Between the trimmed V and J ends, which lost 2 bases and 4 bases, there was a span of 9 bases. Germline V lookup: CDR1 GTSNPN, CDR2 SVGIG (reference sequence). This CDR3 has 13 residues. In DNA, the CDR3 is TGTGCCTGGAGTACAGGGTCAGGAAACACCATATATTTT. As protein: CAWSTGSGNTIYF.

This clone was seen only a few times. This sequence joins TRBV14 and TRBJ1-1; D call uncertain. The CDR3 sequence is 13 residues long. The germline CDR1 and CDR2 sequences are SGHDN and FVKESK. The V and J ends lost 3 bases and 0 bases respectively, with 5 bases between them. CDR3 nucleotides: TGTGCCAGCAGCCAGGAGATGAACACTGAAGCTTTCTTT. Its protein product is CASSQEMNTEAFF.

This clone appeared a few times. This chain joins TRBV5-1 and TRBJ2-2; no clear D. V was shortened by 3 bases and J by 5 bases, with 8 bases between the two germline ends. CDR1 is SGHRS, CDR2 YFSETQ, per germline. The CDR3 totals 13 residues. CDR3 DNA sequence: TGCGCCAGCAGCTCATCTATTACCGGGGAGCTGTTTTTT. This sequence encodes CASSSSITGELFF.

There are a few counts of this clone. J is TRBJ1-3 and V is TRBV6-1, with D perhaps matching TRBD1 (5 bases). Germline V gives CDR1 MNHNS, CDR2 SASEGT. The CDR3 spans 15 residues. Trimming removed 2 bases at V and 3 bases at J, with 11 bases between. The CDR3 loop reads CASSEQQAGGNTIYF. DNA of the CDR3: TGTGCCAGCAGTGAACAACAGGCCGGTGGAAACACCATATATTTT.